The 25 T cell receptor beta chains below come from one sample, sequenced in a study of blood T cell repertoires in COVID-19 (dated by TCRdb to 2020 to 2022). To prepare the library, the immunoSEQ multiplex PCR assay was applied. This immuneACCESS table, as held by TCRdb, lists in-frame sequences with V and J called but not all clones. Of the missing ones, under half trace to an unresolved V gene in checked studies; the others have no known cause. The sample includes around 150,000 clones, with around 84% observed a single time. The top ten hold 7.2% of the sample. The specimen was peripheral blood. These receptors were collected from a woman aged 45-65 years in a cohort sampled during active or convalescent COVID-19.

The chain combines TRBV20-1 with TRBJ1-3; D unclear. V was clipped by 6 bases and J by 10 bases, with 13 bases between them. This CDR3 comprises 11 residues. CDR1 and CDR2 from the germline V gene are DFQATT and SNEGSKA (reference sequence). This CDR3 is CSAPLKRTIYF. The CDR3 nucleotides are TGCAGTGCCCCCCTTAAGAGGACCATATATTTT.

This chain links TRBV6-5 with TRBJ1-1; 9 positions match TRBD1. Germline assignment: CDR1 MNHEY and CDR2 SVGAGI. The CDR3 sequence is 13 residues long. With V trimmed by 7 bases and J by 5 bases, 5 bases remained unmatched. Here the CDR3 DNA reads TGTGCCAGCAAACAGGGGGCCGGGACTGAAGCTTTCTTT. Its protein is CASKQGAGTEAFF.

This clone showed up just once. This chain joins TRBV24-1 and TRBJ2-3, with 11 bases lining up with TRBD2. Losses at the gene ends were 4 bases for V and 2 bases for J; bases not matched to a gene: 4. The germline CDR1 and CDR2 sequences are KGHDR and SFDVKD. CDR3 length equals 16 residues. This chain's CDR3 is CATSEGTSGFTDTQYF. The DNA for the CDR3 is TGTGCCACCAGTGAAGGGACTAGCGGCTTCACAGATACGCAGTATTTT.

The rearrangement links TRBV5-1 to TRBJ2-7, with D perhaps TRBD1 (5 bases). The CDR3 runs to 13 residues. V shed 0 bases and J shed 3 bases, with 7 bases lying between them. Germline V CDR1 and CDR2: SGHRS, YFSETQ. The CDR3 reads CASSLGQFYEQYF. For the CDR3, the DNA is TGCGCCAGCAGCTTGGGACAGTTCTACGAGCAGTACTTC. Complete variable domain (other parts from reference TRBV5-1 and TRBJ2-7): KAGVTQTPRYLIKTRGQQVTLSCSPISGHRSVSWYQQTPGQGLQFLFEYFSETQRNKGNFPGRFSGRQFSNSRSEMNVSTLELGDSALYLCASSLGQFYEQYFGPGTRLTVT.

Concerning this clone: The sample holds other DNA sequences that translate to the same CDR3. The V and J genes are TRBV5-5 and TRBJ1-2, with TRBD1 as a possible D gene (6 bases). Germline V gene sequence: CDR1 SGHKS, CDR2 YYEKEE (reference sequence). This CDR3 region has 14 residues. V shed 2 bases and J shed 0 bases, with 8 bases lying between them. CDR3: CASSFDRTNYGYTF. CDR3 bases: TGTGCCAGCAGCTTCGACAGGACTAACTATGGCTACACCTTC.

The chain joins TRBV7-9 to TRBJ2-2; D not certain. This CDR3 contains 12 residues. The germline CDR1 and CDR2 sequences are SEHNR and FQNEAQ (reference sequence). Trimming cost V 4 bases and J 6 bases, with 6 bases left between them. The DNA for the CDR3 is TGTGCCAGCAGCTCGTCCGCCGGGGAGCTGTTTTTT. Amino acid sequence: CASSSSAGELFF.

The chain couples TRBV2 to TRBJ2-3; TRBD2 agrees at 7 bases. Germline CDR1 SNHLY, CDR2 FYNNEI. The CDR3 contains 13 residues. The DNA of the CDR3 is TGTGCACAGCGGGCAGGGAGGGGATATACGCAGTATTTT. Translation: CAQRAGRGYTQYF. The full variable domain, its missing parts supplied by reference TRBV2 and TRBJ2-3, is EPEVTQTPSHQVTQMGQEVILRCVPISNHLYFYWYRQILGQKVEFLVSFYNNEISEKSEIFDDQFSVERPDGSNFTLKIRSTKLEDSAMYFCAQRAGRGYTQYFGPGTRLTVL.

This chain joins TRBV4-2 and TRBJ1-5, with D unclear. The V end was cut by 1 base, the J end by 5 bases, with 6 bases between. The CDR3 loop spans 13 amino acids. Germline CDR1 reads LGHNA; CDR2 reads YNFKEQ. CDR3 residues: CASSQVLDQPQHF. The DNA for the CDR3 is TGTGCCAGCAGCCAAGTGTTAGATCAGCCCCAGCATTTT.

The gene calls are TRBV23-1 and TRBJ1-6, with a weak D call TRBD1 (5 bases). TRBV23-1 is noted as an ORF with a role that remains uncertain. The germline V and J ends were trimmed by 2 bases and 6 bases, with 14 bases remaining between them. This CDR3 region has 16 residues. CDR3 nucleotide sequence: TGCGCCAGCAGTCAACTTGGGGAGGGGTTTAATTCACCCCTCCACTTT. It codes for CASSQLGEGFNSPLHF.

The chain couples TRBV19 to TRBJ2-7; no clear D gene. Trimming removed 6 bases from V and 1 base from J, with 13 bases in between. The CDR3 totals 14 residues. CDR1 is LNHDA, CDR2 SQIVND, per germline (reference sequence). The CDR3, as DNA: TGTGCCAGTAGCCAGACTTCTAGATCCTACGAGCAGTACTTC. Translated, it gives CASSQTSRSYEQYF. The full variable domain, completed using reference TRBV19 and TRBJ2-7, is DGGITQSPKYLFRKEGQNVTLSCEQNLNHDAMYWYRQDPGQGLRLIYYSQIVNDFQKGDIAEGYSVSREKKESFPLTVTSAQKNPTAFYLCASSQTSRSYEQYFGPGTRLTVT.

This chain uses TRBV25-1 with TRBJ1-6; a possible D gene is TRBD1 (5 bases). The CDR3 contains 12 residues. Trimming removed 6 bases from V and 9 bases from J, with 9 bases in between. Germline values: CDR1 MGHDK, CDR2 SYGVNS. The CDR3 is CASSPGGSPLHF. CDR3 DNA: TGTGCCAGCAGCCCGGGGGGTTCACCCCTCCACTTT.

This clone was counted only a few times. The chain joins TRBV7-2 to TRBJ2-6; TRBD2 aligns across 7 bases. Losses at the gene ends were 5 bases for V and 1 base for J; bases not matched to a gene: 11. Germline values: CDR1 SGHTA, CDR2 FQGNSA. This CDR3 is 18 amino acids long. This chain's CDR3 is CASSVTGTTYSGANVLTF. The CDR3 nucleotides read TGTGCCAGCAGCGTCACCGGGACTACCTATTCTGGGGCCAACGTCCTGACTTTC.

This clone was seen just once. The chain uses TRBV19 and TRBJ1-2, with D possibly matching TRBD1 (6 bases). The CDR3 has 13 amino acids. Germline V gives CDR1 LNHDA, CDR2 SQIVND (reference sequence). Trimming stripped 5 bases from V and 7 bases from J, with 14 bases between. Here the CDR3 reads CASSQTGLGGYTF. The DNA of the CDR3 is TGTGCCAGTAGTCAGACAGGTCTAGGTGGCTACACCTTC.

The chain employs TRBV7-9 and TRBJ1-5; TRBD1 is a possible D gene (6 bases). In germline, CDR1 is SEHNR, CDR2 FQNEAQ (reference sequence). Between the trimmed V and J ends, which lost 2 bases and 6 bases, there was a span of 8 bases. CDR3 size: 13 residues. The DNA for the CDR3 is TGTGCCAGCAGCTTACCAGGGGTTCAGCCCCAGCATTTT. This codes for CASSLPGVQPQHF.

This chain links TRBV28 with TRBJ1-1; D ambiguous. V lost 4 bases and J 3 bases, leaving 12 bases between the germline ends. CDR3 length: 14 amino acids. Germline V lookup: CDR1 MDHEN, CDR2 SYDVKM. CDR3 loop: CASSYPVVDTEAFF. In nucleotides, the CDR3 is TGTGCCAGCAGTTACCCGGTTGTGGACACTGAAGCTTTCTTT.

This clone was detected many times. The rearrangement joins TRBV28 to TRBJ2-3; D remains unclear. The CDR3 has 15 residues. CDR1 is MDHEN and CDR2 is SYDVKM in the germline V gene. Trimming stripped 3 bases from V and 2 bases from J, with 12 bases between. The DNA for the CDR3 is TGTGCCAGCAGTTTGGTCGTCCCTACCACAGATACGCAGTATTTT. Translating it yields CASSLVVPTTDTQYF.

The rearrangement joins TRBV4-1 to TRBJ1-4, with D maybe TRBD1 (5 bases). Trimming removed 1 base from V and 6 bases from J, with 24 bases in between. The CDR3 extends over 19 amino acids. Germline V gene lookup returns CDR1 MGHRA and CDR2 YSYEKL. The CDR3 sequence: CASSQALEGYGFSDEKLFF. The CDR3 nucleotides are TGCGCCAGCAGCCAAGCCTTGGAGGGGTACGGGTTCTCCGATGAAAAACTGTTTTTT.

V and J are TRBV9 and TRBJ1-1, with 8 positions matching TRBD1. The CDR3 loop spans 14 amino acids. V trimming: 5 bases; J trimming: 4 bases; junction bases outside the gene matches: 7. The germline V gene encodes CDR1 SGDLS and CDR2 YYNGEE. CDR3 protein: CASRRAGGFTEAFF. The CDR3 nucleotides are TGTGCCAGCAGGAGGGCAGGGGGCTTCACTGAAGCTTTCTTT.

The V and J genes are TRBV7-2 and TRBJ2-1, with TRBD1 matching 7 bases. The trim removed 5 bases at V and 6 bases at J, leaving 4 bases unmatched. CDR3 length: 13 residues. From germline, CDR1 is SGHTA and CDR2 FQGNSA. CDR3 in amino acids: CASSLGTANEQFF. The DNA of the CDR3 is TGTGCCAGCAGCCTGGGGACAGCCAATGAGCAGTTCTTC. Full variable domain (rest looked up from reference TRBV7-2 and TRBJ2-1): GAGVSQSPSNKVTEKGKDVELRCDPISGHTALYWYRQSLGQGLEFLIYFQGNSAPDKSGLPSDRFSAERTGGSVSTLTIQRTQQEDSAVYLCASSLGTANEQFFGPGTRLTVL.

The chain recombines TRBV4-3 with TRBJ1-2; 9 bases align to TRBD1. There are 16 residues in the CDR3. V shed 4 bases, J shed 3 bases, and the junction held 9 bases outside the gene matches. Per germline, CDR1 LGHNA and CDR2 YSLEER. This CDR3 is CASSLQPGQGDYGYTF. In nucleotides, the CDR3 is TGCGCCAGCAGCCTTCAACCGGGACAGGGTGACTATGGCTACACCTTC.

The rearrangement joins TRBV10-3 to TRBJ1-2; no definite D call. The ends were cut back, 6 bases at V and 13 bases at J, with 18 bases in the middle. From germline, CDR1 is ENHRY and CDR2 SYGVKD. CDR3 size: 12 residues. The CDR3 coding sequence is TGTGCCATCAGGGGTGTCCTCGGGTCTAGCACCTTC. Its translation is CAIRGVLGSSTF.

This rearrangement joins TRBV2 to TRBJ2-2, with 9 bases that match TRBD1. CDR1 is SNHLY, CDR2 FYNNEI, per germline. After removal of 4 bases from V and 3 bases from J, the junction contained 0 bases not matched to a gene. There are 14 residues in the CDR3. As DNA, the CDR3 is TGTGCCAGCAGTGGGACAGGGGACACCGGGGAGCTGTTTTTT. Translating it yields CASSGTGDTGELFF.

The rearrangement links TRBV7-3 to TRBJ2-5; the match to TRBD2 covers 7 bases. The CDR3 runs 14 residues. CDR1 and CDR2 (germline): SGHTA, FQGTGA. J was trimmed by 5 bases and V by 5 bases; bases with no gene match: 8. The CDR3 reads CASSPSGGGETQYF. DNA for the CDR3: TGTGCCAGCAGCCCTTCGGGGGGAGGCGAGACCCAGTACTTC.

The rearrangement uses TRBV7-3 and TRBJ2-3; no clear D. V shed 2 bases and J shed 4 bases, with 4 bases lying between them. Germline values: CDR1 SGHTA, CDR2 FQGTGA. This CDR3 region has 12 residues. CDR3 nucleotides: TGTGCCAGCAGCTTAGGGCCAGATACGCAGTATTTT. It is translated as CASSLGPDTQYF.

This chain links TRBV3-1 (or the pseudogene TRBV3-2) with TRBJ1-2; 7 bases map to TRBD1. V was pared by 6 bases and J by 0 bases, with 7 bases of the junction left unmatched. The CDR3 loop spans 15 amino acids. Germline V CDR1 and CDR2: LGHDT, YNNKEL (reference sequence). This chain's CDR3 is CASRLGGSSNYGYTF. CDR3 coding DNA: TGTGCCAGCAGACTAGGGGGCTCCTCTAACTATGGCTACACCTTC.